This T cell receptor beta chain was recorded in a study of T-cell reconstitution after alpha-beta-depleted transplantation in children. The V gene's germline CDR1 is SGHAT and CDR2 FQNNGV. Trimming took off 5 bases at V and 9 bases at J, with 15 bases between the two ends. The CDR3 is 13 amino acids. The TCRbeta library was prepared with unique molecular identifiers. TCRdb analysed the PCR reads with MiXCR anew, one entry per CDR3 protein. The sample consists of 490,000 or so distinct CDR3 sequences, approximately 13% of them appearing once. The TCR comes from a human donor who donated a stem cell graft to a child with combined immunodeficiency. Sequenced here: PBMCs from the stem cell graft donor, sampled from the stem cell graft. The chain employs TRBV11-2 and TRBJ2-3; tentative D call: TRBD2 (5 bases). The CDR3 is CASSGLLEGTQYF. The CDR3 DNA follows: TGTGCCAGCAGCGGCCTCCTTGAGGGAACGCAGTATTTT.